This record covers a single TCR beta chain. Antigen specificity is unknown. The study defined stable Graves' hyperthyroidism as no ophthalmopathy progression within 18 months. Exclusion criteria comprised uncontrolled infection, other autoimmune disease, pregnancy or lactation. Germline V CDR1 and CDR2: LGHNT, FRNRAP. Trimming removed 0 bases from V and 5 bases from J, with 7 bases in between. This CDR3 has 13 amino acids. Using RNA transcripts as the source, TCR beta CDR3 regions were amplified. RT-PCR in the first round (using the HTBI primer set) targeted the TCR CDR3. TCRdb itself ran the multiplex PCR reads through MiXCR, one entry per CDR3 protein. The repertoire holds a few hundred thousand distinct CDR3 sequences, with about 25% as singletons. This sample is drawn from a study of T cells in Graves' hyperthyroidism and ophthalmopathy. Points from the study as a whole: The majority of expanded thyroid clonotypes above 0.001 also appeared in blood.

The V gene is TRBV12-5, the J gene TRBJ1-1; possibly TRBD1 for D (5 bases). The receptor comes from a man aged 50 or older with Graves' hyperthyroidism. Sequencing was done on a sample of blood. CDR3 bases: TGTGCTAGTGGTTTGGTGGGGGGAACTGAAGCTTTCTTT. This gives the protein CASGLVGGTEAFF. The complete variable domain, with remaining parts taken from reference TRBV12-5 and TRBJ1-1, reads DARVTQTPRHKVTEMGQEVTMRCQPILGHNTVFWYRQTMMQGLELLAYFRNRAPLDDSGMPKDRFSAEMPDATLATLKIQPSEPRDSAVYFCASGLVGGTEAFFGQGTRLTVV.